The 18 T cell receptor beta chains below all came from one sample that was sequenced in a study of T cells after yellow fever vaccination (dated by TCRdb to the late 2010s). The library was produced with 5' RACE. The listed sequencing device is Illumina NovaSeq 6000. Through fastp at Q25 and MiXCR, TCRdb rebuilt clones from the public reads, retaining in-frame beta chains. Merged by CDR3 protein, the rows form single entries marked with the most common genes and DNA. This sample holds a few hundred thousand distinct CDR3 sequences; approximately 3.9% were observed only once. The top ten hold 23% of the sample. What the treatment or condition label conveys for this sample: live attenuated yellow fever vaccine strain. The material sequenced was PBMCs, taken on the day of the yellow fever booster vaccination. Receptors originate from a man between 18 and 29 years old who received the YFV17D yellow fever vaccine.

The CDR3 region is CAWSVGVSGNTIYF. CDR3 sequence (DNA): TGTGCCTGGAGTGTAGGTGTATCTGGAAACACCATATATTTT. V and J are TRBV30 and TRBJ1-3; D is unresolved. Trimming left V 0 bases short and J 1 base short, with 7 bases between. Germline CDR1 GTSNPN, CDR2 SVGIG (reference sequence). The CDR3 sequence is 14 residues long.

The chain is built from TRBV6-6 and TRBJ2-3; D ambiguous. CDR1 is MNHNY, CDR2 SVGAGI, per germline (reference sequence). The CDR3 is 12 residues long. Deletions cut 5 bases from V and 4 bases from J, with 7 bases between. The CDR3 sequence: CASSRPPDTQYF. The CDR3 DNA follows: TGTGCCAGCAGTCGACCTCCAGATACGCAGTATTTT.

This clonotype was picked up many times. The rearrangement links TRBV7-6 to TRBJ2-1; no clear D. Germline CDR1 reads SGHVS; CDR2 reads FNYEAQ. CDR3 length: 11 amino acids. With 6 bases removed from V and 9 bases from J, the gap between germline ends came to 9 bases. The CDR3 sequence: CASSTESEQFF. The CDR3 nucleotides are TGTGCCAGCAGTACTGAGAGTGAGCAGTTCTTC.

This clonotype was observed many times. Here the CDR3 reads CASSLYLTGGSGANVLTF. Here the CDR3 DNA reads TGCGCCAGCAGCTTGTATCTGACAGGAGGCTCTGGGGCCAACGTCCTGACTTTC. The chain has TRBV5-1 and TRBJ2-6; D is perhaps TRBD1 (6 bases). V lost 1 base and J lost 0, with 14 bases in between. Germline V gives CDR1 SGHRS, CDR2 YFSETQ. The CDR3 is made up of 18 amino acids.

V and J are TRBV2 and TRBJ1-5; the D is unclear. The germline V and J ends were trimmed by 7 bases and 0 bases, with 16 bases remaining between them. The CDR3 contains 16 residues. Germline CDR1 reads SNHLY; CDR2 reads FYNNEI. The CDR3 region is CASKDFRTYSNQPQHF. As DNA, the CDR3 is TGTGCCAGCAAGGACTTCCGAACTTATAGCAATCAGCCCCAGCATTTT.

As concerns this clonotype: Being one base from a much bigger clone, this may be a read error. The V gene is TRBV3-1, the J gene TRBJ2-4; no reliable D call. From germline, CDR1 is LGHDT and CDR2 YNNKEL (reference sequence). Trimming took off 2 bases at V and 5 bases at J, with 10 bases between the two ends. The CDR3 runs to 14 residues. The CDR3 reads CASSQWSDENIQYF. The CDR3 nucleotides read TGTGCCAGCAGCCAATGGAGTGACGAAAACATTCAGTACTTC. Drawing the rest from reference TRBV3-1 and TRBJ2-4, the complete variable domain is DTAVSQTPKYLVTQMGNDKSIKCEQNLGHDTMYWYKQDSKKFLKIMFSYNNKELIINETVPNRFSPKSPDKAHLNLHINSLELGDSAVYFCASSQWSDENIQYFGAGTRLSVL.

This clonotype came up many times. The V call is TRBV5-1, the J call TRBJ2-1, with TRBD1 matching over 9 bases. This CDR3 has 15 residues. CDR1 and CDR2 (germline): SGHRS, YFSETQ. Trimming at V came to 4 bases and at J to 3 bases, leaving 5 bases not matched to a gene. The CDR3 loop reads CASSQTGGIYNEQFF. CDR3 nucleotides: TGCGCCAGCAGCCAGACAGGGGGAATCTACAATGAGCAGTTCTTC.

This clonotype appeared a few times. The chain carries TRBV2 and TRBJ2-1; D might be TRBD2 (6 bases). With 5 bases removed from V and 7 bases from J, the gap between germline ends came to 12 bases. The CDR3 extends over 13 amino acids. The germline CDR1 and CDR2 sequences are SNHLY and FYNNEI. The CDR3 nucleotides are TGTGCCAGCAGTTCCGGGGGAGGTAATGAGCAGTTCTTC. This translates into CASSSGGGNEQFF.

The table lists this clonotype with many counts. CDR3 sequence (DNA): TGCAGCGGAAAGAACACTGAAGCTTTCTTT. This sequence encodes CSGKNTEAFF. V is TRBV29-1 and J is TRBJ1-1; D remains ambiguous. V was trimmed by 7 bases and J by 1 base, leaving 4 bases between them. The CDR3 is 10 residues long. The germline CDR1 and CDR2 sequences are SQVTM and ANQGSEA.

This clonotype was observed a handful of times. In DNA, the CDR3 is TGTGCCAGCAGCTCAGACCGGGGGCGTAGCACAGATACGCAGTATTTT. Translated: CASSSDRGRSTDTQYF. The V call is TRBV9, the J call TRBJ2-3; D tentatively fits TRBD1 or TRBD2 (6 bases each). Germline V gene sequence: CDR1 SGDLS, CDR2 YYNGEE. The CDR3 contains 16 residues. The V end was cut by 4 bases, the J end by 0 bases, with 15 bases between.

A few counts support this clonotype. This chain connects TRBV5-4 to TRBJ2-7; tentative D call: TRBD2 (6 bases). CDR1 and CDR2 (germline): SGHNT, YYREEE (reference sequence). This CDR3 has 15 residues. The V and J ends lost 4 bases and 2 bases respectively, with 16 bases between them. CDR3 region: CASSRETRATYEQYF. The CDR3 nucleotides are TGTGCCAGCAGCCGGGAGACTAGGGCCACCTACGAGCAGTACTTC.

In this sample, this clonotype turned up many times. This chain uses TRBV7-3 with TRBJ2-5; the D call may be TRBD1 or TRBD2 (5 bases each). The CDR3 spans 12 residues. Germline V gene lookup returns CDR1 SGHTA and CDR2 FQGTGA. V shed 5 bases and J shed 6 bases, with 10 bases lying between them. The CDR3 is CASSQEGQTQYF. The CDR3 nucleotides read TGTGCCAGCAGCCAAGAGGGGCAGACCCAGTACTTC.

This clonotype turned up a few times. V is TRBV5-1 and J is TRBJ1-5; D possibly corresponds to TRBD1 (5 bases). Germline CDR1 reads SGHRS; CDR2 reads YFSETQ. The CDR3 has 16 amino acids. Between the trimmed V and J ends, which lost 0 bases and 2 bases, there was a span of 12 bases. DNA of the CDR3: TGCGCCAGCAGCTTGGAGGCAGGGCCGGGCAATCAGCCCCAGCATTTT. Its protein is CASSLEAGPGNQPQHF. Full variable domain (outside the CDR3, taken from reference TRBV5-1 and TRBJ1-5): KAGVTQTPRYLIKTRGQQVTLSCSPISGHRSVSWYQQTPGQGLQFLFEYFSETQRNKGNFPGRFSGRQFSNSRSEMNVSTLELGDSALYLCASSLEAGPGNQPQHFGDGTRLSIL.

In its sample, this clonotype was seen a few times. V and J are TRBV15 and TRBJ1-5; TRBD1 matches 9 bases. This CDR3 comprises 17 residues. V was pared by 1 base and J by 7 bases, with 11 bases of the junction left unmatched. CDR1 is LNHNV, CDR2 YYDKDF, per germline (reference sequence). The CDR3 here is CATSRAPGQGGRQPQHF. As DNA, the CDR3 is TGTGCCACCAGCAGAGCCCCGGGACAGGGAGGAAGACAGCCCCAGCATTTT. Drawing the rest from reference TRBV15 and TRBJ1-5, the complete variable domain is DAMVIQNPRYQVTQFGKPVTLSCSQTLNHNVMYWYQQKSSQAPKLLFHYYDKDFNNEADTPDNFQSRRPNTSFCFLDIRSPGLGDTAMYLCATSRAPGQGGRQPQHFGDGTRLSIL.

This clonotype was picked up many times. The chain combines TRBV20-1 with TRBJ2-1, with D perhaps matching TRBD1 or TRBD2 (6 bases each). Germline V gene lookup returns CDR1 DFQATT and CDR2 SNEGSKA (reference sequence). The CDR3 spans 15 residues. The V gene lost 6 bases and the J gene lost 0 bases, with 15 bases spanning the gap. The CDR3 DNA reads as TGCAGTGCCGATGGACGGGGGCCCTCCTACAATGAGCAGTTCTTC. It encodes CSADGRGPSYNEQFF.

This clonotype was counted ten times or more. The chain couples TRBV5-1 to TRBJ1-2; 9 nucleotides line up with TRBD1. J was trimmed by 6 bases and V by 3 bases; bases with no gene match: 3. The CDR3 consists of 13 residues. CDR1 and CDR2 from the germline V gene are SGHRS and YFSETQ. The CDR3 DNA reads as TGCGCCAGCAGCTGGGGACAGGGTGATGGCTACACCTTC. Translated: CASSWGQGDGYTF.

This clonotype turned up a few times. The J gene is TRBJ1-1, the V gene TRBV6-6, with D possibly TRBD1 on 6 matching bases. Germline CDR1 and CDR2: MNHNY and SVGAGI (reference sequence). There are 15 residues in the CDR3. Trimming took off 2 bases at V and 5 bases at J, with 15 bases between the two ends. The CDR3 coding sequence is TGTGCCAGCAGTTACGGGCAGGGGATAAAGACTGAAGCTTTCTTT. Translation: CASSYGQGIKTEAFF.

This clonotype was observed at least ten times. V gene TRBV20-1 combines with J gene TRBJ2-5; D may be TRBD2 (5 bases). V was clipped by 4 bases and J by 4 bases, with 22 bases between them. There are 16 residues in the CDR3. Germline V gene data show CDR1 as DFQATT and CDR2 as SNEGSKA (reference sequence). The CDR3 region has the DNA TGCAGTGCTACCCTTTTCCCCGACCTAAGCGGAGAGACCCAGTACTTC. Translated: CSATLFPDLSGETQYF.